Below are 14 T cell receptor beta chains sequenced from a single sample in a study of beta chain features in type 1 diabetes. TCRB transcripts that were expressed got sequenced, as all of the isolated RNA had been reverse transcribed. This table comes from immunoSEQ multiplex PCR, and its TCRdb copy is limited to in-frame clones, with some not included. The sample has about 700,000 clones; roughly an eighth are singletons. Which antigens these TCRs recognize remains unknown. Study outcomes and limitations: Within each of all four CD4+ subsets, Type 1 diabetes patients had TCRB CDR3s that were moderately but significantly shorter.

Material for sequencing was naive CD4+ T cells from blood. The receptor source for this set is a man in his late teens or twenties with type 1 diabetes.

This clone was seen a few times. This rearrangement joins TRBV27 to TRBJ1-1; possible D gene TRBD1, 5 bases. Between the trimmed V and J ends, which lost 6 bases and 5 bases, there was a span of 16 bases. Germline loops: CDR1 MNHEY, CDR2 SMNVEV (reference sequence). The CDR3 loop spans 14 amino acids. The CDR3 sequence is CASSPAPGGTEAFF. In DNA form, the CDR3 reads TGTGCCAGCAGCCCTGCACCGGGGGGGACTGAAGCTTTCTTT.

The V gene is TRBV30, the J gene TRBJ1-2, with a tentative D call TRBD1 (5 bases). Germline CDR1 GTSNPN, CDR2 SVGIG (reference sequence). V was clipped by 8 bases and J by 3 bases, with 13 bases between them. CDR3 length: 12 amino acids. The chain's CDR3 is CARDQGDYGYTF. DNA of the CDR3: TGTGCCAGAGACCAGGGAGACTATGGCTACACCTTC.

This clone has more than one count but fewer than ten. J is TRBJ1-1 and V is TRBV7-8; D call uncertain. Per the germline V gene, CDR1 is SGHVS and CDR2 is FQNEAQ. V gave up 8 bases and J gave up 4 bases, with 17 bases separating them. The length of the CDR3 is 14 residues. The chain's CDR3 is CASDPEARITEAFF. The CDR3 DNA is TGTGCCAGCGATCCGGAGGCAAGGATCACTGAAGCTTTCTTT.

The chain recombines TRBV25-1 with TRBJ2-6; 7 nucleotides match TRBD1. The J segment lost 1 base and the V segment lost 6 bases, leaving 3 bases of the junction unmatched. The CDR3 runs to 15 residues. The germline V gene has CDR1 MGHDK and CDR2 SYGVNS. The CDR3, as DNA: TGTGCCAGCAGCCGGGACAGATCTGGGGCCAACGTCCTGACTTTC. It codes for CASSRDRSGANVLTF.

The rearrangement uses TRBV15 and TRBJ2-5; D is ambiguous. CDR3 length: 15 residues. Per the germline V gene, CDR1 is LNHNV and CDR2 is YYDKDF (reference sequence). Trimming shortened V by 1 base and J by 2 bases, and 11 bases separated the two germline ends. CDR3 in DNA: TGTGCCACCAGCAGAGTCAGTGGGGTACAAGAGACCCAGTACTTC. Its protein product is CATSRVSGVQETQYF. The full variable domain, in which reference TRBV15 and TRBJ2-5 provide the parts outside the CDR3, is DAMVIQNPRYQVTQFGKPVTLSCSQTLNHNVMYWYQQKSSQAPKLLFHYYDKDFNNEADTPDNFQSRRPNTSFCFLDIRSPGLGDTAMYLCATSRVSGVQETQYFGPGTRLLVL.

This chain connects TRBV7-9 to TRBJ1-1, with no clear D. V was trimmed by 4 bases and J by 5 bases, leaving 17 bases between them. This CDR3 spans 15 amino acids. Germline lookup yields CDR1 SEHNR and CDR2 FQNEAQ (reference sequence). The CDR3 region has the DNA TGTGCCAGCAGCTCGACGACAAAGTCTAAGACTGAAGCTTTCTTT. The encoded protein is CASSSTTKSKTEAFF.

This clone showed up just a few times. The V and J genes are TRBV30 and TRBJ1-2; no clear D gene. Germline V gene sequence: CDR1 GTSNPN, CDR2 SVGIG (reference sequence). The V and J ends lost 2 bases and 8 bases respectively, with 21 bases between them. The CDR3 contains 15 residues. CDR3 region: CAWSPTGGPFGGYTF. The CDR3 nucleotides are TGTGCCTGGAGTCCCACGGGAGGGCCCTTCGGCGGCTACACCTTC.

V usage is TRBV30 and J usage is TRBJ1-5, with unresolved D. The CDR3 contains 13 residues. Looked up from germline, CDR1 is GTSNPN and CDR2 is SVGIG (reference sequence). Trimming took off 3 bases at V and 3 bases at J, with 9 bases between the two ends. CDR3 bases: TGTGCCTGGAGCGTACAGCACAATCAGCCCCAGCATTTT. Protein sequence: CAWSVQHNQPQHF.

This clone has only a few counts. The V gene is TRBV29-1, the J gene TRBJ1-1; D gene ambiguous. The CDR3 length is 14 residues. Germline V gene lookup returns CDR1 SQVTM and CDR2 ANQGSEA. The germline V and J ends were trimmed by 7 bases and 0 bases, with 15 bases remaining between them. The CDR3 region has the DNA TGCAGCGCCCACACCGGACCATTGAACACTGAAGCTTTCTTT. This translates into CSAHTGPLNTEAFF. The complete variable domain, with remaining parts taken from reference TRBV29-1 and TRBJ1-1, reads SAVISQKPSRDICQRGTSLTIQCQVDSQVTMMFWYRQQPGQSLTLIATANQGSEATYESGFVIDKFPISRPNLTFSTLTVSNMSPEDSSIYLCSAHTGPLNTEAFFGQGTRLTVV.

This clone showed up just a few times. In the same sample, other DNA sequences code for this CDR3. The V and J genes are TRBV7-9 and TRBJ1-2, with a possible D match to TRBD1 (5 bases). Deletions cut 3 bases from V and 6 bases from J, with 11 bases between. Per the germline V gene, CDR1 is SEHNR and CDR2 is FQNEAQ (reference sequence). CDR3 length equals 13 residues. The CDR3, as DNA: TGTGCCAGCAGCTTGCAGGGATTGGATGGCTACACCTTC. Amino acid sequence: CASSLQGLDGYTF.

The rearrangement uses TRBV6-6 and TRBJ1-5, with D possibly matching TRBD1 (5 bases). Trimming pared 0 bases from V and 3 bases from J, leaving 9 bases between. This CDR3 contains 15 residues. Looked up from germline, CDR1 is MNHNY and CDR2 is SVGAGI (reference sequence). The CDR3 nucleotides are TGTGCCAGCAGTTACTCGGCAGGGAACAATCAGCCCCAGCATTTT. Translating gives CASSYSAGNNQPQHF.

This chain connects TRBV30 to TRBJ1-5; 11 bases align to TRBD1. Losses at the gene ends were 6 bases for V and 7 bases for J; bases not matched to a gene: 8. The germline CDR1 and CDR2 sequences are GTSNPN and SVGIG (reference sequence). This CDR3 has 14 residues. CDR3 nucleotides: TGTGCCTGTGGTTGGGGACAGGGGGGACAGCCCCAGCATTTT. Its translation: CACGWGQGGQPQHF.

Only a few counts were recorded for this clone. The same CDR3 also results from other DNA sequences found in this sample. The CDR3 sequence is CAWSVPGGTDTQYF. In nucleotides, the CDR3 is TGTGCCTGGAGTGTGCCGGGGGGCACAGATACGCAGTATTTT. J is TRBJ2-3 and V is TRBV30; D is possibly TRBD2 (6 bases). Germline CDR1 and CDR2: GTSNPN and SVGIG (reference sequence). Trimming removed 0 bases at V and 1 base at J, with 8 bases between. The CDR3 has 14 amino acids.

This clone was detected only a few times. The chain has TRBV5-4 and TRBJ2-6; tentatively, D is TRBD1 (5 bases). Germline CDR1 and CDR2: SGHNT and YYREEE (reference sequence). Trimming removed 6 bases from V and 0 bases from J, with 16 bases in between. There are 17 residues in the CDR3. CDR3 sequence reads: CASNIATESSGANVLTF. The CDR3 DNA sequence: TGTGCCAGCAACATCGCGACAGAAAGCTCTGGGGCCAACGTCCTGACTTTC.